Sequencing of this T cell receptor (beta chain) was carried out in a study of blood T cell repertoires in COVID-19. About the study: Nucleic acid was either cDNA or gDNA, and it came from T cells, B-cell-depleted T cells, or PBMCs.

The study drew participants aged about 18 to 89 years from 20 to 30 US areas. Clinical history as reported by participants underpinned cohort assignment. In the original analysis: Reference gene primer amplification gave estimated nucleated cell counts. Measured with immunoSEQ multiplex PCR; TCRdb has only the in-frame clones, and not every one. The V and J calls and clone size come from that table; D and trimming were worked out from the DNA. The repertoire holds 200,000 or so clones, with roughly 87% as singletons. Germline assignment: CDR1 LGHNA and CDR2 YSLEER. V was cut by 2 bases and J by 2 bases, with 18 bases left in between. The CDR3 covers 17 residues.

The receptor comes from a woman between 40 and 55 years old with acute COVID-19. The material sequenced was PBMCs or T cells enriched from blood (not recorded which). This sequence joins TRBV4-3 and TRBJ2-5, with D maybe TRBD2 (6 bases). Here the CDR3 reads CASSQQYSRDWQETQYF. CDR3 coding DNA: TGCGCCAGCAGCCAACAATACTCCCGGGACTGGCAAGAGACCCAGTACTTC.